This TCR beta chain was recovered during a study of control samples from healthy donors and cancer patients. The assay was immunoSEQ multiplex PCR, and TCRdb's table has in-frame clones only and misses some. The sample contains over 30,000 clones, about 85% of which appear only once. Germline CDR1 is LGHDT and CDR2 is YNNKEL (reference sequence). The CDR3 runs to 12 residues. V was pared by 5 bases and J by 7 bases, with 9 bases between. Sequences were obtained from PBMCs. The clonotype was recovered from a woman aged 40 to 55 with lung cancer. V is TRBV3-1 (or the pseudogene TRBV3-2) and J is TRBJ2-1; D is ambiguous. The CDR3 DNA follows: TGTGCCAGCAGCATGACTGGAAATGAGCAGTTCTTC. Translated, it gives CASSMTGNEQFF.